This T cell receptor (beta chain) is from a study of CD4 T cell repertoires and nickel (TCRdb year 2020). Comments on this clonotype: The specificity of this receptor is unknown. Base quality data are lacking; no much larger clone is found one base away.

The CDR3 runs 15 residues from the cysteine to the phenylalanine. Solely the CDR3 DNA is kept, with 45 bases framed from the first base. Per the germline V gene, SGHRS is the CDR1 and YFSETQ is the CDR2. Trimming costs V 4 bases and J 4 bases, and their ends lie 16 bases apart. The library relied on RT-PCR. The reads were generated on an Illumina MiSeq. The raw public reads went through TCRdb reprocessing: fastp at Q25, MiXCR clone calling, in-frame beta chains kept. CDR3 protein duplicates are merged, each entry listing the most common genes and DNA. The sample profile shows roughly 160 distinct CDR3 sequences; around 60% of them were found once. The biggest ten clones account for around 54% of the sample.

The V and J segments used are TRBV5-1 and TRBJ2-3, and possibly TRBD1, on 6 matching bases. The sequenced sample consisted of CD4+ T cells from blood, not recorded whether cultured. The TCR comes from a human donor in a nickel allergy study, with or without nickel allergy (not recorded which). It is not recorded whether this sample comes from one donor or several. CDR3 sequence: CASSAGQFIADTQYF. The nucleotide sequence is TGCGCCAGCAGCGCCGGACAGTTTATCGCAGATACGCAGTATTTT.